What follows is one TCR beta chain and its context. This record belongs to a study of HIV-infected patients and healthy controls. This CDR3 region has 15 residues. CDR1 and CDR2 from the germline V gene are SQVTM and ANQGSEA. Trimming shortened V by 0 bases and J by 5 bases, and 16 bases separated the two germline ends. TCRdb re-derived calls from the 5' RACE reads in MiXCR, one entry per CDR3 protein. Seen here are 50,000 to 80,000 distinct CDR3 sequences, around 21% observed once, and the top ten hold 1.4% to 1.5%. The receptor comes from a human donor in good health. The chain combines TRBV29-1 with TRBJ1-2; no clear D. Input material: CD4+ T cells from blood. This CDR3 reads CSVEEPTGLGYGYTF. Written as DNA, the CDR3 is TGCAGCGTTGAAGAGCCGACTGGGCTAGGGTATGGCTACACCTTC.